The present T cell receptor delta chain was sequenced within a study of gamma-delta chains in newborns, infants, children. Study overall: Innate gammadelta T cells reportedly expand polyclonally right after birth, driven by microbial exposure, per the title.

Germline trimming cut 0 bases from V and 0 bases from J; bases unmatched to any gene: 10. The germline V gene encodes CDR1 GEAIGNYY and CDR2 EKD. This CDR3 is 18 amino acids long. This clone was counted between two and nine times. TCRdb re-called clones from the reads via CATT. The table shows about 5,400 delta-chain clones, with 18% occurring only once. This receptor was taken from a child who was a newborn, infant or young child, either healthy, febrile or measles-vaccinated (not recorded which). Sample: blood. V and J are TRDV2 and TRDJ1; 9 bases are shared with TRDD3. Here the CDR3 reads CACDTLKGSGGYTDKLIF. The CDR3, as DNA: TGTGCCTGTGACACCCTTAAGGGTTCTGGGGGATACACCGATAAACTCATCTTT.